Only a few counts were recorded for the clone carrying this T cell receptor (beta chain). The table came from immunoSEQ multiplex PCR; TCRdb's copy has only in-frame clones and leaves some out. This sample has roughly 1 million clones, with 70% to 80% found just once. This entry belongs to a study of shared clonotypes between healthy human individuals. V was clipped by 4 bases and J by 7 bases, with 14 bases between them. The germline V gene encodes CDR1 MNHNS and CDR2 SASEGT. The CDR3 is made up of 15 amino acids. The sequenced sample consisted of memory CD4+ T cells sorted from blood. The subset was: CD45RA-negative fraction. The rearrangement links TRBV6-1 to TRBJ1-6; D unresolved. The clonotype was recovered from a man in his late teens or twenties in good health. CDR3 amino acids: CASSGNLIPNSPLHF. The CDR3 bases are TGTGCCAGCAGTGGGAACTTGATACCAAATTCACCCCTCCACTTT.